A single sample gave rise to the 19 T cell receptor beta chains below, sequenced in a study of CD8 T cells in ankylosing spondylitis (dated by TCRdb to 2016 to 2017). Library preparation employed 5' RACE. Sequenced using an Illumina HiSeq 2500. Clones were called with MiXCR by TCRdb after fastp trimmed the public reads at Q25, and only in-frame beta chains were retained. Every entry covers one CDR3 protein and lists the most common genes and DNA from its rows. A total of 40,000 or so distinct CDR3 sequences appear in this sample, roughly 2.5% of them only once. The top ten clones comprise roughly 4.4% of the sample. The sample was blood, either unsorted or a sorted T cell fraction (not recorded which). These receptors all stem from a male donor with ankylosing spondylitis or in good health (not recorded which).

This clonotype was found many times. The J gene is TRBJ1-2, the V gene TRBV9; D unresolved. CDR1 is SGDLS, CDR2 YYNGEE, per germline. Trimming took 0 bases from V and 5 from J, leaving 11 bases between them. The CDR3 has 14 residues. CDR3 nucleotide sequence: TGTGCCAGCAGCGTAGATTCGACAAGTTATGGCTACACCTTC. Amino acid sequence: CASSVDSTSYGYTF. The complete variable domain, with remaining parts taken from reference TRBV9 and TRBJ1-2, reads DSGVTQTPKHLITATGQRVTLRCSPRSGDLSVYWYQQSLDQGLQFLIQYYNGEERAKGNILERFSAQQFPDLHSELNLSSLELGDSALYFCASSVDSTSYGYTFGSGTRLTVV.

The rearrangement links TRBV9 to TRBJ2-5; D gene uncertain. V shed 3 bases and J shed 2 bases, with 5 bases lying between them. CDR1 is SGDLS and CDR2 is YYNGEE in the germline V gene. The CDR3 is 12 residues long. The DNA for the CDR3 is TGTGCCAGCAGCGGACTTCAAGAGACCCAGTACTTC. Translated: CASSGLQETQYF.

This clonotype was seen repeatedly, ten times or more. The chain recombines TRBV9 with TRBJ2-1; 9 bases are a match to TRBD2. The CDR3 loop spans 14 amino acids. V was pared by 1 base and J by 12 bases, with 8 bases of the junction left unmatched. The germline V gene has CDR1 SGDLS and CDR2 YYNGEE. CDR3: CASSVSSSGMLQFF. CDR3 DNA: TGTGCCAGCAGCGTATCGTCTAGCGGGATGTTGCAGTTCTTC.

This clonotype was recorded at least ten times. The genes are TRBV20-1 and TRBJ2-1; D is perhaps TRBD1 (7 bases). The CDR3 consists of 11 residues. The germline gives CDR1 DFQATT, CDR2 SNEGSKA (reference sequence). Here the CDR3 reads CRGQGGNEQFF. The CDR3 DNA reads as TGCAGGGGCCAGGGGGGCAATGAGCAGTTCTTC.

This clonotype occurred many times. The V and J genes are TRBV9 and TRBJ2-6; unclear D gene. Germline V gives CDR1 SGDLS, CDR2 YYNGEE. The CDR3 consists of 17 residues. With 4 bases removed from V and 0 bases from J, the gap between germline ends came to 14 bases. CDR3 nucleotide sequence: TGTGCCAGCAGCCCCGACCTGCGGAGCTCTGGGGCCAACGTCCTGACTTTC. This sequence encodes CASSPDLRSSGANVLTF.

This clonotype was counted at least ten times. J is TRBJ2-3 and V is TRBV9; possible D gene TRBD2, 5 bases. V lost 4 bases and J lost 2, with 14 bases in between. The CDR3 is 15 amino acids. Germline V gene data show CDR1 as SGDLS and CDR2 as YYNGEE. The CDR3 loop is CASSFSTGNTDTQYF. CDR3 coding DNA: TGTGCCAGCAGCTTCAGCACCGGGAACACAGATACGCAGTATTTT.

This clonotype was counted ten times or more. The CDR3 loop is CASSVAVRGNEKLFF. DNA for the CDR3: TGTGCCAGCAGCGTCGCTGTCAGGGGAAATGAAAAACTGTTTTTT. This sequence joins TRBV9 and TRBJ1-4; the D gene is possibly TRBD1 (6 bases). Trimming removed 2 bases from V and 5 bases from J, with 13 bases in between. The CDR3 has 15 amino acids. The germline gives CDR1 SGDLS, CDR2 YYNGEE.

This clonotype was recorded at least ten times. This rearrangement joins TRBV9 to TRBJ2-3; 10 positions match TRBD2. Germline values: CDR1 SGDLS, CDR2 YYNGEE. V lost 0 bases and J lost 4; bases outside the gene matches: 2. The CDR3 runs to 15 residues. CDR3 sequence (DNA): TGTGCCAGCAGCGTAGCTAGCGGGAGCCCAGATACGCAGTATTTT. It specifies CASSVASGSPDTQYF. The full variable domain, rest sourced from reference TRBV9 and TRBJ2-3, is DSGVTQTPKHLITATGQRVTLRCSPRSGDLSVYWYQQSLDQGLQFLIQYYNGEERAKGNILERFSAQQFPDLHSELNLSSLELGDSALYFCASSVASGSPDTQYFGPGTRLTVL.

This clonotype showed up many times. This sequence joins TRBV9 and TRBJ2-7; TRBD1 matches 8 bases. Trimming removed 2 bases from V and 3 bases from J; junction bases left unmatched: 7. This CDR3 has 15 residues. Germline V gene lookup returns CDR1 SGDLS and CDR2 YYNGEE. This CDR3 reads CASSVRTGPIYEQYF. The CDR3 DNA sequence: TGTGCCAGCAGCGTGAGGACAGGGCCTATCTACGAGCAGTACTTC.

This clonotype was seen ten or more times. This sequence joins TRBV9 and TRBJ2-2; 7 bases map to TRBD1. The J segment lost 5 bases and the V segment lost 0 bases, leaving 4 bases of the junction unmatched. The CDR3 consists of 15 residues. Germline V CDR1 and CDR2: SGDLS, YYNGEE. This CDR3 is CASSVGGQLTGELFF. CDR3 coding DNA: TGTGCCAGCAGCGTAGGGGGACAGCTGACCGGGGAGCTGTTTTTT.

This clonotype was found many times. J is TRBJ2-1 and V is TRBV9; D not certain. Trimming pared 4 bases from V and 4 bases from J, leaving 18 bases between. Per the germline V gene, CDR1 is SGDLS and CDR2 is YYNGEE. The CDR3 is 16 amino acids. The CDR3: CASSLTDINVYNEQFF. The CDR3 DNA follows: TGTGCCAGCAGCTTGACCGACATAAACGTTTACAATGAGCAGTTCTTC.

There are many counts of this clonotype. The rearrangement uses TRBV9 and TRBJ2-5, with D possibly TRBD2 on 5 matching bases. From germline, CDR1 is SGDLS and CDR2 YYNGEE. The V gene lost 0 bases and the J gene lost 5 bases, with 11 bases spanning the gap. This CDR3 region has 14 residues. The CDR3 reads CASSVVGRGETQYF. CDR3 in DNA: TGTGCCAGCAGCGTAGTTGGGCGAGGGGAGACCCAGTACTTC.

This clonotype was observed many times. The rearrangement joins TRBV9 to TRBJ2-2; 10 bases are a match to TRBD2. Germline CDR1 and CDR2: SGDLS and YYNGEE. The V gene end was trimmed by 5 bases and the J gene end by 1 base; junction bases not matched to a gene: 2. The CDR3 length is 15 residues. The CDR3: CASREREGNTGELFF. The CDR3 DNA reads as TGTGCCAGCAGAGAGCGGGAGGGGAACACCGGGGAGCTGTTTTTT.

This clonotype was counted ten times or more. The chain uses TRBV9 and TRBJ2-5, with unresolved D. Germline lookup yields CDR1 SGDLS and CDR2 YYNGEE. V lost 1 base and J 9 bases, leaving 13 bases between the germline ends. This CDR3 has 13 amino acids. The CDR3 loop reads CASSVSTLTPQYF. The CDR3 DNA reads as TGTGCCAGCAGCGTATCGACTCTGACCCCCCAGTACTTC.

At least ten counts were recorded for this clonotype. This chain joins TRBV9 and TRBJ2-3, with D possibly being TRBD2 (6 bases). From germline, CDR1 is SGDLS and CDR2 YYNGEE. Trimming removed 0 bases from V and 3 bases from J, with 14 bases in between. CDR3 length: 16 residues. The CDR3 region is CASSVGPGDWTDTQYF. CDR3 nucleotides: TGTGCCAGCAGCGTAGGGCCGGGAGATTGGACAGATACGCAGTATTTT.

The chain has TRBV9 and TRBJ2-1, with D possibly being TRBD1 (5 bases). The CDR3 extends over 16 amino acids. Between the trimmed V and J ends, which lost 0 bases and 0 bases, there was a span of 10 bases. Germline V gene sequence: CDR1 SGDLS, CDR2 YYNGEE. DNA for the CDR3: TGTGCCAGCAGCGTAGCCGGCAGGGACTCCTACAATGAGCAGTTCTTC. Its protein product is CASSVAGRDSYNEQFF.

In this sample, this clonotype turned up many times. The gene calls are TRBV9 and TRBJ2-1; weak D call: TRBD2 (5 bases). The V gene lost 2 bases and the J gene lost 4 bases, with 10 bases spanning the gap. Germline V gene sequence: CDR1 SGDLS, CDR2 YYNGEE. The CDR3 length is 14 residues. Here the CDR3 DNA reads TGTGCCAGCAGCGTGGAGGCTGGGTACAATGAGCAGTTCTTC. Amino acids: CASSVEAGYNEQFF.

This clonotype was found many times. The V call is TRBV9, the J call TRBJ2-3, with 8 bases identical to TRBD2. Germline V gene data show CDR1 as SGDLS and CDR2 as YYNGEE. The CDR3 covers 13 residues. The trim removed 2 bases at V and 7 bases at J, leaving 3 bases unmatched. The CDR3 DNA is TGTGCCAGCAGCGTCGGGGGGGGGAATACGCAGTATTTT. Amino acid sequence: CASSVGGGNTQYF.

In its sample, this clonotype was seen many times. This sequence joins TRBV9 and TRBJ2-4; D is possibly TRBD1 or TRBD2 (6 bases each). This CDR3 contains 20 residues. In germline, CDR1 is SGDLS, CDR2 YYNGEE. V was shortened by 0 bases and J by 0 bases, with 22 bases between the two germline ends. The CDR3 region is CASSVGIGGPQGLAKNIQYF. The CDR3 DNA is TGTGCCAGCAGCGTAGGTATCGGGGGCCCGCAAGGATTAGCCAAAAACATTCAGTACTTC.